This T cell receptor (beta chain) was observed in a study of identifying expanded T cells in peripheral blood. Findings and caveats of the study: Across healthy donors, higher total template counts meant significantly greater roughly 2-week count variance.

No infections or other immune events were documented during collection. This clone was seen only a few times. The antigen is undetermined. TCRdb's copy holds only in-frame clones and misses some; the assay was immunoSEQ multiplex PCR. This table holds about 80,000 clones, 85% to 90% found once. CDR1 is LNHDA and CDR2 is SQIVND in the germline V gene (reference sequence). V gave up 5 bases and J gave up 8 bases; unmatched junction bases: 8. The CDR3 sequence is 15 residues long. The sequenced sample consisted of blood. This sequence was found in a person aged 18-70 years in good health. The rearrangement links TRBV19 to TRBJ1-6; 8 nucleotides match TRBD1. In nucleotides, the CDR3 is TGTGCCAGTAGTCTCACAGGGGGAACGGATTCACCCCTCCACTTT. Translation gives CASSLTGGTDSPLHF.